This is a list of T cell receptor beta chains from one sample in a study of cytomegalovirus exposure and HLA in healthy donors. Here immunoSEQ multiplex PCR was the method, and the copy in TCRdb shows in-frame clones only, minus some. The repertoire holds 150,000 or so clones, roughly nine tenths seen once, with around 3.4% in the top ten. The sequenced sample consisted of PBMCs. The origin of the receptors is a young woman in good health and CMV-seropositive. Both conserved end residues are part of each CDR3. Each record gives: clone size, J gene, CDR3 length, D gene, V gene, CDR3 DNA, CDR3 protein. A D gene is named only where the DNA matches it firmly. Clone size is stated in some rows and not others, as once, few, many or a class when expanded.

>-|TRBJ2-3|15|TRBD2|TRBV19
TGTGCCAGTATAAGTGCGGGAGGAAGCACAGATACGCAGTATTTT
CASISAGGSTDTQYF
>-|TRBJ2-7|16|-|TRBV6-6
TGTGCCAGCAGTTACTCGAGTGTCCCCGGAGGGTACGAGCAGTACTTC
CASSYSSVPGGYEQYF
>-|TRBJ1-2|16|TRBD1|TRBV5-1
TGCGCCAGCAGCTCCCTTAAACCGACAGGGAACTATGGCTACACCTTC
CASSSLKPTGNYGYTF
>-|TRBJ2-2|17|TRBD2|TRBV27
TGTGCCAGCAGTTTTTCCCTAGGCGGGAGGAGTGCCGGGGAGCTGTTTTTT
CASSFSLGGRSAGELFF
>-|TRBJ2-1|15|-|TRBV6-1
TGTGCCAGCACCTCTTCTAGCTCCCCCTACAATGAGCAGTTCTTC
CASTSSSSPYNEQFF
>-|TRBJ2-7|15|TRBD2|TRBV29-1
TGCAGCGTTGAGGGGACTAGCGGGAGCTCCTACGAGCAGTACTTC
CSVEGTSGSSYEQYF
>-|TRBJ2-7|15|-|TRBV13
TGTGCCAGCAGTATCTCTATGGGACTTTTACGCGAGCAGTACTTC
CASSISMGLLREQYF
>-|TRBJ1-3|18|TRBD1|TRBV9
TGTGCCAGCAGCTCTACTACCGGGACAGCAGTCTCTGGAAACACCATATATTTT
CASSSTTGTAVSGNTIYF
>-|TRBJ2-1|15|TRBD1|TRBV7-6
TGTGCCAGCAGCTTTGGGACAGGGGGCAACAATGAGCAGTTCTTC
CASSFGTGGNNEQFF
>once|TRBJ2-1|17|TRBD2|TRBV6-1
TGTGCCAGCAGTGTTAGCGGGAGGGCCATATCCGGGAGTGAGCAGTTCTTC
CASSVSGRAISGSEQFF
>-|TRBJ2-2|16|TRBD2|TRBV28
TGTGCCAGCAGAGGGACTAGCGGGAGTAGGACCGGGGAGCTGTTTTTT
CASRGTSGSRTGELFF
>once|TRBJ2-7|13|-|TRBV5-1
TGCGCCAGCAAGGGGGAGGGTTCCTACGAGCAGTACTTC
CASKGEGSYEQYF
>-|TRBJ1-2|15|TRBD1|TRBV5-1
TGCGCCAGCAGGTTAACTACGACAGGGGACTATGGCTACACCTTC
CASRLTTTGDYGYTF
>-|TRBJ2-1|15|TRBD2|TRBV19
TGTGCCAGTAGTATTCCTAGCGGGAGTAGTAGTGAGCAGTTCTTC
CASSIPSGSSSEQFF
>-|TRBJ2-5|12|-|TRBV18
TGTGCCAGCTCACCAAGAGAAGAGACCCAGTACTTC
CASSPREETQYF
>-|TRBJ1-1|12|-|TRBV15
TGTGCCACCAGCAGAGATCTTCGTGAAGCTTTCTTT
CATSRDLREAFF
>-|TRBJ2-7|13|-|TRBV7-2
TGTGCCAGCAGCTTAGCGGACAGTTACGAGCAGTACTTC
CASSLADSYEQYF
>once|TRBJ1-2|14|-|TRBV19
TGTGCCAGTAGTACGGGTTCGGGTAACTATGGCTACACCTTC
CASSTGSGNYGYTF
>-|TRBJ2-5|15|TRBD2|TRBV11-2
TGTGCCAGCAGCACGGGACTAGCGGACCAAGAGACCCAGTACTTC
CASSTGLADQETQYF
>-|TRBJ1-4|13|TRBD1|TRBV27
TGTGCCAGCAAAAACAGGGGTTATGAAAAACTGTTTTTT
CASKNRGYEKLFF
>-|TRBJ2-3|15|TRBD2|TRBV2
TGTGCCAGCAGTGATGGACTAGCGGGAGGCACGACGCAGTATTTT
CASSDGLAGGTTQYF
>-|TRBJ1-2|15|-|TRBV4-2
TGTGCCAGCAGCCAAGGCCAGGAAACGACCTATGGCTACACCTTC
CASSQGQETTYGYTF
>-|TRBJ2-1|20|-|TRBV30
-
CAWSVPFYFGSGPGGNEQFF
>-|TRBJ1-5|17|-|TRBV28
TGTGCCAGCAGTCCGGAAACAGGGACCGTGATAAATCAGCCCCAGCATTTT
CASSPETGTVINQPQHF
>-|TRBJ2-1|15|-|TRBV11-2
TGTGCCAGCACCACTCATGGAGCGGCTTACAATGAGCAGTTCTTC
CASTTHGAAYNEQFF
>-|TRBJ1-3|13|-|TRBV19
TGTGCCACCGGGCAGGGGTCTGGAAACACCATATATTTT
CATGQGSGNTIYF
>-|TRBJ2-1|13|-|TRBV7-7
TGTGCCAGCAGCTTAGCCCCTAAGAATGAGCAGTTCTTC
CASSLAPKNEQFF
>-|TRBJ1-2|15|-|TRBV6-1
TGTGCCAGCAGGAGCCGGGACACCTTTAACTATGGCTACACCTTC
CASRSRDTFNYGYTF
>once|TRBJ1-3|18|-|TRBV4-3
TGCGCCAGCAGCCAAGGCCATCGGGGGATAATCTCTGGAAACACCATATATTTT
CASSQGHRGIISGNTIYF
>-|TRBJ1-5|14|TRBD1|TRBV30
TGTGCCTGGAGCGGACAGGGTCCCAATCAGCCCCAGCATTTT
CAWSGQGPNQPQHF
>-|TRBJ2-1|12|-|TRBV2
TGTGCCAGCAGTGTCAACAGAAATGAGCAGTTCTTC
CASSVNRNEQFF
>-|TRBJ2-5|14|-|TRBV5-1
TGCGCCAGCAGCTTGGAGAGAGGGTGGGAGACCCAGTACTTC
CASSLERGWETQYF
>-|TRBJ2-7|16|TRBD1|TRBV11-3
TGTGCCAGCAGCTTAAGGAAGGGGACAGGGACCGTCGAGCAGTACTTC
CASSLRKGTGTVEQYF
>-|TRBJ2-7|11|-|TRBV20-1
TGCAGTGCTAGAGCACTAGGCGAGCAGTACTTC
CSARALGEQYF
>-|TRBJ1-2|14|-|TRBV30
TGTGCCTGGAGTGTAACTACCTCCGTTAATGGCTACACCTTC
CAWSVTTSVNGYTF